This passage covers 16 T cell receptor beta chains from one sample sequenced in a study of CD8 T cells in ankylosing spondylitis. Using its own MiXCR run on the 5' RACE reads, TCRdb lists one record per CDR3 protein. The repertoire holds 150,000 to 200,000 distinct CDR3 sequences, with approximately 12% as singletons. Material for sequencing was blood, either unsorted or a sorted T cell fraction (not recorded which). The receptors stem from a female donor with ankylosing spondylitis or in good health (not recorded which).

The V and J genes are TRBV20-1 and TRBJ1-5; 8 bases fit TRBD1. The CDR3 has 18 amino acids. The germline gives CDR1 DFQATT, CDR2 SNEGSKA (reference sequence). In DNA form, the CDR3 reads TGCTGGGCTAGAGATCGAATGGACAGGGAGTTTAGCAATCAGCCCCAGCATTTT. Protein product: CWARDRMDREFSNQPQHF.

The V and J genes are TRBV6-2 or TRBV6-3 and TRBJ1-5, with a weak D call TRBD1 (5 bases). Germline CDR1 reads MNHEY; CDR2 reads SVGEGT. This CDR3 spans 15 amino acids. V was pared by 8 bases and J by 1 base, with 15 bases between. The CDR3, as DNA: TGTGCCAGCGTCGCCTCCGCAGGGAGCAATCAGCCCCAGCATTTT. Its translation is CASVASAGSNQPQHF.

The chain has TRBV27 and TRBJ2-7; D uncertain. Trimming left V 2 bases short and J 3 bases short, with 11 bases between. Germline values: CDR1 MNHEY, CDR2 SMNVEV (reference sequence). The CDR3 extends over 14 amino acids. The CDR3 region has the DNA TGTGCCAGCAGTTTAACAGAGAAGGGCTACGAGCAGTACTTC. It translates to CASSLTEKGYEQYF.

The V call is TRBV20-1, the J call TRBJ2-3, with D possibly TRBD2 on 5 matching bases. Trimming pared 3 bases from V and 0 bases from J, leaving 13 bases between. Germline V gene sequence: CDR1 DFQATT, CDR2 SNEGSKA (reference sequence). The CDR3 spans 15 residues. The CDR3 loop reads CSASSPSPSTDTQYF. The CDR3 DNA follows: TGCAGTGCTAGCTCCCCTAGCCCAAGCACAGATACGCAGTATTTT.

The table lists this clonotype with a few counts. The V call is TRBV12-3 or TRBV12-4, the J call TRBJ2-2, with 7 bases fitting TRBD2. With V trimmed by 6 bases and J by 6 bases, 1 base remained unmatched. The CDR3 contains 12 residues. The CDR3 DNA is TGTGCCAGCAGACTAGCGCCCGGGGAGCTGTTTTTT. Its translation is CASRLAPGELFF.

The sample holds a few counts of this clonotype. The rearrangement joins TRBV7-9 to TRBJ1-2, with D perhaps TRBD1 (5 bases). Trimming took off 1 base at V and 8 bases at J, with 17 bases between the two ends. The CDR3 spans 15 residues. Per the germline V gene, CDR1 is SEHNR and CDR2 is FQNEAQ (reference sequence). The CDR3 region is CASSLGAGSEWGYTF. The CDR3 DNA follows: TGTGCCAGCAGCTTAGGAGCAGGGAGCGAGTGGGGCTACACCTTC.

This clonotype has a count of ten or more. The chain couples TRBV15 to TRBJ1-1, with D possibly TRBD1 on 6 matching bases. This CDR3 comprises 18 residues. Germline values: CDR1 LNHNV, CDR2 YYDKDF (reference sequence). Trimming stripped 3 bases from V and 5 bases from J, with 25 bases between. CDR3 in amino acids: CATSSTTGTQGRRTEAFF. The CDR3 DNA reads TGTGCCACCAGCAGCACAACCGGGACACAAGGAAGGAGAACTGAAGCTTTCTTT. Drawing the rest from reference TRBV15 and TRBJ1-1, the complete variable domain is DAMVIQNPRYQVTQFGKPVTLSCSQTLNHNVMYWYQQKSSQAPKLLFHYYDKDFNNEADTPDNFQSRRPNTSFCFLDIRSPGLGDTAMYLCATSSTTGTQGRRTEAFFGQGTRLTVV.

This clonotype was recorded many times. The chain recombines TRBV10-3 with TRBJ2-1; 9 bases are shared with TRBD2. Germline values: CDR1 ENHRY, CDR2 SYGVKD. The J segment lost 8 bases and the V segment lost 6 bases, leaving 5 bases of the junction unmatched. There are 13 residues in the CDR3. This chain's CDR3 is CAIRVSGSDEQFF. CDR3 nucleotide sequence: TGTGCCATCAGGGTTAGCGGGAGCGATGAGCAGTTCTTC.

This clonotype was observed many times. Since no conserved phenylalanine or tryptophan closes the CDR3, a read error is the likely cause. Because the CDR3's place on the DNA is in doubt, the DNA is left out and the CDR3 is given as listed by TCRdb. This chain connects TRBV29-1 to TRBJ2-5; the D segment call TRBD1 is taken from the table without a DNA check. The CDR3 length equals 11 residues, ends included. Germline values: CDR1 SQVTM, CDR2 ANQGSEA. The CDR3 is CSVEYGSRVEI.

This clonotype has ten or more counts. This chain links TRBV27 with TRBJ2-2, with D perhaps TRBD1 (5 bases). Deletions cut 5 bases from V and 3 bases from J, with 16 bases between. This CDR3 has 16 amino acids. Looked up from germline, CDR1 is MNHEY and CDR2 is SMNVEV (reference sequence). This chain's CDR3 is CASSASSTGYTGELFF. The CDR3 nucleotides read TGTGCCAGCAGTGCCTCGTCCACAGGTTACACCGGGGAGCTGTTTTTT.

This clonotype was detected ten times or more. This chain links TRBV12-3 or TRBV12-4 with TRBJ1-5; D gene unclear. This CDR3 has 13 amino acids. The V end was cut by 2 bases, the J end by 5 bases, with 7 bases between. The CDR3 sequence is CASSLLSDQPQHF. The CDR3 DNA follows: TGTGCCAGCAGTTTATTGTCGGATCAGCCCCAGCATTTT.

The V gene is TRBV14, the J gene TRBJ2-1; 13 nucleotides align to TRBD2. The junction had 17 bases not matched to a gene; V was cut back by 4 bases and J by 11 bases. Germline CDR1 and CDR2: SGHDN and FVKESK. The length of the CDR3 is 18 residues. This CDR3 is CASSPFGGLAGRGYKQFF. DNA of the CDR3: TGTGCCAGCAGCCCTTTCGGGGGACTAGCGGGACGGGGCTATAAGCAGTTCTTC.

A few counts support this clonotype. The V and J genes are TRBV7-7 and TRBJ2-3; 8 positions agree with TRBD2. Germline V gene data show CDR1 as SSHAT and CDR2 as FNYEAQ (reference sequence). The trim removed 11 bases at V and 4 bases at J, leaving 8 bases unmatched. There are 13 residues in the CDR3. The CDR3 region has the DNA TGTGCCGTTGGGCGGGGGGTGCCAGATACGCAGTATTTT. Residues: CAVGRGVPDTQYF.

J is TRBJ2-7 and V is TRBV4-2, with D perhaps TRBD2 (5 bases). V was clipped by 0 bases and J by 0 bases, with 9 bases between them. Looked up from germline, CDR1 is LGHNA and CDR2 is YNFKEQ. The CDR3 covers 15 residues. The chain's CDR3 is CASSQDSGVSYEQYF. CDR3 DNA: TGTGCCAGCAGCCAAGACAGCGGAGTCTCCTACGAGCAGTACTTC.

This clonotype was observed at least ten times. This chain connects TRBV12-3 or TRBV12-4 to TRBJ2-5, with D perhaps matching TRBD2 (6 bases). Trimming left V 5 bases short and J 9 bases short, with 13 bases between. The CDR3 loop spans 12 amino acids. The CDR3 region has the DNA TGTGCCAGCAGTCCTGGTAGGGAGGCCCAGTACTTC. Translating it yields CASSPGREAQYF.

This clonotype was seen repeatedly, ten times or more. The chain is built from TRBV7-8 and TRBJ1-1, with D unclear. Per the germline V gene, CDR1 is SGHVS and CDR2 is FQNEAQ. With 7 bases removed from V and 1 base from J, the gap between germline ends came to 13 bases. The CDR3 totals 14 residues. The CDR3 region has the DNA TGTGCCAGCACCCCCCCCGCAGGGAACACTGAAGCTTTCTTT. This sequence encodes CASTPPAGNTEAFF.